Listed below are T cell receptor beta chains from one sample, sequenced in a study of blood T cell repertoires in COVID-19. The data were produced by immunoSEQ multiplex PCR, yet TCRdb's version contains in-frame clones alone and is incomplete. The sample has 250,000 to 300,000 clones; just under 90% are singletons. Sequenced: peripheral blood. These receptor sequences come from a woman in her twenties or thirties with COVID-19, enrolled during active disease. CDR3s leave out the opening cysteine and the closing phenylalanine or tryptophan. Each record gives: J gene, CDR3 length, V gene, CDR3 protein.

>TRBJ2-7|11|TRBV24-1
ATSGTGTYEQY
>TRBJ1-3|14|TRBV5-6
ASSSGGLNSGNTIY
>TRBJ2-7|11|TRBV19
ASSTTGGYEQY
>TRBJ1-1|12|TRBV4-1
ASSPEGSLAEAF
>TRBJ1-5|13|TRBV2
ASSRDRGLNQPQH
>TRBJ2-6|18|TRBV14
ASSRRFGLAGDSGANVLT
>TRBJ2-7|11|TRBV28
ASTSGGPYEQY
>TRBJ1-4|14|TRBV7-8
ASSFQGGRGSEKLF
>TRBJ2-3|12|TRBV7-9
ASSSGTYTDTQY
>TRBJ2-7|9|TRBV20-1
SARGGGEQY
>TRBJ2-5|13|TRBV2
ASSPWGQGGETQY
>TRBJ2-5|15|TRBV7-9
ASSLAQPGLVQETQY
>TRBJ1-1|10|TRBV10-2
ASSAGVTEAF